These 19 T cell receptor beta chains were all obtained from the same sample, sequenced in a study of shared clonotypes between healthy human individuals. Generated by immunoSEQ multiplex PCR, the TCRdb table keeps only in-frame clones and is missing some. The repertoire holds about 340,000 clones, with less than 85% as singletons. Sequencing was done on a sample of memory CD4+ T cells sorted from blood. Subset of the sample: CD45RA-negative fraction. Receptors were obtained from a young man in good health.

This sequence joins TRBV16 and TRBJ1-5; TRBD1 is a possible D gene (5 bases). V was shortened by 6 bases and J by 0 bases, with 9 bases between the two germline ends. Germline CDR1 and CDR2: KGHSY and FQNENV. This CDR3 contains 14 residues. CDR3 sequence: CASRPGHSNQPQHF. In DNA form, the CDR3 reads TGTGCCAGCAGACCTGGACATAGCAATCAGCCCCAGCATTTT. Supplemented by reference TRBV16 and TRBJ1-5, the full variable domain reads GEEVAQTPKHLVRGEGQKAKLYCAPIKGHSYVFWYQQVLKNEFKFLISFQNENVFDETGMPKERFSAKCLPNSPCSLEIQATKLEDSAVYFCASRPGHSNQPQHFGDGTRLSIL.

This clone was picked up a small number of times. The chain is built from TRBV27 and TRBJ2-5; D perhaps matches TRBD2 (6 bases). This CDR3 has 15 residues. Trimming cost V 3 bases and J 5 bases, with 16 bases left between them. CDR1 and CDR2 (germline): MNHEY, SMNVEV (reference sequence). CDR3 in amino acids: CASSFLGGDGETQYF. The CDR3 nucleotides are TGTGCCAGCAGTTTCCTCGGGGGAGATGGGGAGACCCAGTACTTC.

This sequence joins TRBV4-3 and TRBJ2-2; D uncertain. The CDR3 sequence is 16 residues long. The V end lost 0 bases, the J end lost 7 bases, and 15 bases lay between the germline ends. Germline loops: CDR1 LGHNA, CDR2 YSLEER. CDR3 sequence reads: CASSQDGVGSIGELFF. The CDR3 coding sequence is TGCGCCAGCAGCCAAGATGGGGTAGGAAGTATCGGGGAGCTGTTTTTT.

This CDR3 is CASSHGQGGGNTIYF. The DNA for the CDR3 is TGCGCCAGCAGCCACGGACAGGGCGGTGGAAACACCATATATTTT. This sequence joins TRBV4-3 and TRBJ1-3, with 8 nucleotides matching TRBD1. The CDR3 is made up of 15 amino acids. Losses at the gene ends were 3 bases for V and 3 bases for J; bases not matched to a gene: 4. Germline-derived CDR1 and CDR2 are LGHNA and YSLEER.

The chain links TRBV28 to TRBJ2-1, with TRBD2 matching over 9 bases. Trimming removed 5 bases from V and 3 bases from J; junction bases left unmatched: 2. CDR3 length: 14 residues. The V gene's germline CDR1 is MDHEN and CDR2 SYDVKM. The CDR3 region is CASSTSGLYNEQFF. CDR3 in DNA: TGTGCCAGCAGTACTAGCGGGCTCTACAATGAGCAGTTCTTC.

The CDR3 is CASSRSWEAYSNQPQHF. The CDR3 DNA sequence: TGTGCCAGCAGCCGTAGCTGGGAGGCCTATAGCAATCAGCCCCAGCATTTT. J is TRBJ1-5 and V is TRBV5-6; D is ambiguous. Germline V gene data show CDR1 as SGHDT and CDR2 as YYEEEE. CDR3 length: 17 residues. The V gene lost 4 bases and the J gene lost 0 bases, with 17 bases spanning the gap. The variable domain in full, completed from reference TRBV5-6 and TRBJ1-5, reads DAGVTQSPTHLIKTRGQQVTLRCSPKSGHDTVSWYQQALGQGPQFIFQYYEEEERQRGNFPDRFSGHQFPNYSSELNVNALLLGDSALYLCASSRSWEAYSNQPQHFGDGTRLSIL.

This chain connects TRBV2 to TRBJ1-5; 10 nucleotides align to TRBD1. Trimming at V came to 6 bases and at J to 2 bases, leaving 4 bases not matched to a gene. Germline V CDR1 and CDR2: SNHLY, FYNNEI. The CDR3 contains 15 residues. CDR3 sequence: CASRPGTGGNQPQHF. The CDR3 DNA sequence: TGTGCCAGCAGACCCGGGACAGGGGGCAATCAGCCCCAGCATTTT.

This clone has only one observation. The chain combines TRBV2 with TRBJ1-1; D perhaps matches TRBD1 (6 bases). This CDR3 spans 13 amino acids. Trimming left V 4 bases short and J 4 bases short, with 10 bases between. Germline CDR1 and CDR2: SNHLY and FYNNEI. CDR3 DNA: TGTGCCAGCAGTGGGGAACAGGGCACTGAAGCTTTCTTT. Translation: CASSGEQGTEAFF.

This clone showed up just a few times. The sample has other DNA sequences that encode this CDR3 too. J is TRBJ1-5 and V is TRBV2; D uncertain. Trimming pared 8 bases from V and 1 base from J, leaving 6 bases between. Germline V gives CDR1 SNHLY, CDR2 FYNNEI. This CDR3 region has 12 residues. The CDR3 protein is CASRGSNQPQHF. The CDR3 coding sequence is TGTGCCAGCCGAGGAAGCAATCAGCCCCAGCATTTT.

This clone was seen more than once but under ten times. The chain employs TRBV7-9 and TRBJ1-1, with 9 bases matching TRBD1. This CDR3 spans 17 amino acids. The germline V gene encodes CDR1 SEHNR and CDR2 FQNEAQ (reference sequence). V lost 7 bases to trimming and J lost 4 bases; unmatched junction nucleotides: 16. The CDR3 DNA reads TGTGCCAGCACCTTTCACGATTGGACAGGGGTCGGCACTGAAGCTTTCTTT. Translating it yields CASTFHDWTGVGTEAFF.

This clone was detected a few times. J is TRBJ2-7 and V is TRBV9; 14 nucleotides line up with TRBD2. This CDR3 spans 16 amino acids. Per germline, CDR1 SGDLS and CDR2 YYNGEE. Trimming removed 2 bases from V and 6 bases from J; junction bases left unmatched: 7. The CDR3 protein is CASSVTPGLAGAEQYF. The CDR3 region has the DNA TGTGCCAGCAGCGTGACACCGGGACTAGCGGGAGCCGAGCAGTACTTC.

Concerning this clone: Lacking the conserved final phenylalanine or tryptophan, this CDR3 likely reflects a read error. The DNA is left out, because the CDR3 cannot be placed on it with certainty; the CDR3 is given as TCRdb lists it. The chain is built from TRBV14 and TRBJ1-1; TRBD1, the table's D call, lacks a check against the DNA. The CDR3 length equals 13 residues, ends included. Germline values: CDR1 SGHDN, CDR2 FVKESK. The CDR3 here is CASSQGSSGNHHL.

The chain uses TRBV28 and TRBJ2-1, with a possible D match to TRBD2 (6 bases). V dropped 5 bases and J dropped 6 bases, with 20 bases sitting between them. Germline CDR1 and CDR2: MDHEN and SYDVKM. The CDR3 has 16 amino acids. CDR3 amino acids: CASSPSPSDRGNEQFF. CDR3 coding DNA: TGTGCCAGCAGTCCTTCCCCTAGCGATCGGGGCAATGAGCAGTTCTTC.

The chain employs TRBV27 and TRBJ2-2, with D unresolved. Germline CDR1 is MNHEY and CDR2 is SMNVEV (reference sequence). V was trimmed by 2 bases and J by 3 bases, leaving 7 bases between them. CDR3 size: 14 residues. This CDR3 is CASSLGQYTGELFF. The DNA of the CDR3 is TGTGCCAGCAGTTTAGGCCAGTACACCGGGGAGCTGTTTTTT.

Turning to this clone: The same CDR3 arises from other DNA sequences in this sample as well. The J gene is TRBJ2-7, the V gene TRBV5-1; 10 bases are shared with TRBD2. This CDR3 comprises 16 residues. CDR1 is SGHRS, CDR2 YFSETQ, per germline. With V trimmed by 0 bases and J by 2 bases, 5 bases remained unmatched. In DNA form, the CDR3 reads TGCGCCAGCAGCTTGGTAGCGGGAGGTCCTCCCTACGAGCAGTACTTC. This translates into CASSLVAGGPPYEQYF.

This chain uses TRBV18 with TRBJ2-5; D call uncertain. Trimming took off 3 bases at V and 0 bases at J, with 5 bases between the two ends. The V gene's germline CDR1 is KGHSH and CDR2 LQKENI. This CDR3 has 13 residues. The DNA of the CDR3 is TGTGCCAGCTCACCCCAATACCAAGAGACCCAGTACTTC. It encodes CASSPQYQETQYF.

The rearrangement uses TRBV28 and TRBJ2-3, with 7 bases aligning to TRBD1. Germline V lookup: CDR1 MDHEN, CDR2 SYDVKM. CDR3 size: 15 residues. V lost 6 bases, J lost 3 bases, and 9 bases stayed unmatched. DNA of the CDR3: TGTGCCAGCAGAGAAGGGGGCATGAGGACAGATACGCAGTATTTT. It encodes CASREGGMRTDTQYF.

This clone was counted between two and nine times. Distinct nucleotide sequences in the sample also encode this CDR3. The chain recombines TRBV5-1 with TRBJ2-3; the D gene is possibly TRBD2 (5 bases). The CDR3 totals 14 residues. The germline CDR1 and CDR2 sequences are SGHRS and YFSETQ. V dropped 0 bases and J dropped 2 bases, with 7 bases sitting between them. The CDR3 DNA reads as TGCGCCAGCAGCTTGGTGGGAGTCACAGATACGCAGTATTTT. It codes for CASSLVGVTDTQYF.

This clone was detected only once. The chain has TRBV28 and TRBJ1-1; D call uncertain. CDR3 size: 11 residues. CDR1 MDHEN and CDR2 SYDVKM come from the germline V gene. V lost 4 bases and J 4 bases, leaving 4 bases between the germline ends. CDR3 loop: CASSSVTEAFF. In DNA form, the CDR3 reads TGTGCCAGCAGTTCGGTCACTGAAGCTTTCTTT.